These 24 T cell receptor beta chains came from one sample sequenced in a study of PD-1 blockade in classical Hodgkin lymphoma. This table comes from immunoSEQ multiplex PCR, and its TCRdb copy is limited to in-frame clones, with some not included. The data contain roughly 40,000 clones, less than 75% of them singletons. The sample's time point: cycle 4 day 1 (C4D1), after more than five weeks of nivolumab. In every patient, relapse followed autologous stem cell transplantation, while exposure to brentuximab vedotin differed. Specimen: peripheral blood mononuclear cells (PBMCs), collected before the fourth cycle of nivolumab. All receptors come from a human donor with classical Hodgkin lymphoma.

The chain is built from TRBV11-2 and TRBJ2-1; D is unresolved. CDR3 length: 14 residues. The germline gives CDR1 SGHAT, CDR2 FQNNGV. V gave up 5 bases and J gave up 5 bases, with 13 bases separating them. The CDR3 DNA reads TGTGCCAGCAGCCCAACAGAGCTTCACAATGAGCAGTTCTTC. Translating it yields CASSPTELHNEQFF. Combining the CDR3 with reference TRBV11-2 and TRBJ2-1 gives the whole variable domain EAGVAQSPRYKIIEKRQSVAFWCNPISGHATLYWYQQILGQGPKLLIQFQNNGVVDDSQLPKDRFSAERLKGVDSTLKIQPAKLEDSAVYLCASSPTELHNEQFFGPGTRLTVL.

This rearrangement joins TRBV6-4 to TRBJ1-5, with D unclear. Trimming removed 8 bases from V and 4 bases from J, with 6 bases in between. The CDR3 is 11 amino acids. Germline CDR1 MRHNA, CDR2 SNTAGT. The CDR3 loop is CASGLNQPQHF. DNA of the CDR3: TGTGCCAGCGGATTAAATCAGCCCCAGCATTTT.

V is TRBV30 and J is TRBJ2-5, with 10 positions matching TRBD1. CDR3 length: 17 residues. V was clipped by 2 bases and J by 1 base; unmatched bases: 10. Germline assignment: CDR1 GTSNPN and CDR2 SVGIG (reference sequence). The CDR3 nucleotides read TGTGCCTGGAGTAGGGGACAGGGGAAACCTAGCCAAGAGACCCAGTACTTC. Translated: CAWSRGQGKPSQETQYF.

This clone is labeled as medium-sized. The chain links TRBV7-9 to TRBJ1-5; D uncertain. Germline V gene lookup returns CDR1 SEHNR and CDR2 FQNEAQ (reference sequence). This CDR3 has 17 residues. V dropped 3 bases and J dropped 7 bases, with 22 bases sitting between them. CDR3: CASSFPGRASHKQPQHF. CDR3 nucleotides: TGTGCCAGCAGCTTCCCCGGGAGGGCGTCCCATAAACAGCCCCAGCATTTT.

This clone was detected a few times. This CDR3 reads CASSSRSSGQYF. Here the CDR3 DNA reads TGTGCCAGCAGTTCTCGATCCTCGGGGCAGTACTTC. The rearrangement uses TRBV6-6 and TRBJ2-7; D is uncertain. The V gene lost 4 bases and the J gene lost 9 bases, with 13 bases spanning the gap. The CDR3 sequence is 12 residues long. Germline CDR1 is MNHNY and CDR2 is SVGAGI (reference sequence).

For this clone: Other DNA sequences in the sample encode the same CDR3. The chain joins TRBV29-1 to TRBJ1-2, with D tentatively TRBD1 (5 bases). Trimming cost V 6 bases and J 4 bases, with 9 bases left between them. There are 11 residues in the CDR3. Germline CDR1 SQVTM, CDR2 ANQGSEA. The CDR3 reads CSVGGTYGYTF. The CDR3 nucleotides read TGCAGCGTCGGGGGGACCTATGGCTACACCTTC.

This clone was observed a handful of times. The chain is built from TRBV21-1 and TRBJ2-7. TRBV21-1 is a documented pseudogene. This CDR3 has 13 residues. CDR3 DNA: TGTGCCAGCAGCAGTGGGGGCTCCTACGAGCAGTACTTC. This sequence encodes CASSSGGSYEQYF.

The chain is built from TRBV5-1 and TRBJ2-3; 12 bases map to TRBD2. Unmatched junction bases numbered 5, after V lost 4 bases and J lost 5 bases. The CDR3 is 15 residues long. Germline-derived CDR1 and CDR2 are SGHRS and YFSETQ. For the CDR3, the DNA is TGCGCCAGCAGCCTTCGACTAGCGGGGGAAGATACGCAGTATTTT. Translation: CASSLRLAGEDTQYF.

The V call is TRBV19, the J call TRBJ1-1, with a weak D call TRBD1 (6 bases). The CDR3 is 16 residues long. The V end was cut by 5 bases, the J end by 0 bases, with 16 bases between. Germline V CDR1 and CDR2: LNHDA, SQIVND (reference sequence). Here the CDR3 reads CASSSDRRKMNTEAFF. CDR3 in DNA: TGTGCCAGTAGTTCTGACAGGCGAAAGATGAACACTGAAGCTTTCTTT.

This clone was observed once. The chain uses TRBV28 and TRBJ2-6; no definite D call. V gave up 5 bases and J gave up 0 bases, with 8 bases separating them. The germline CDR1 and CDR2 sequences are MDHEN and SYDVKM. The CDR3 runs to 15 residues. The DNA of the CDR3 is TGTGCCAGCAGTCTTTTCACCTCTGGGGCCAACGTCCTGACTTTC. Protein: CASSLFTSGANVLTF.

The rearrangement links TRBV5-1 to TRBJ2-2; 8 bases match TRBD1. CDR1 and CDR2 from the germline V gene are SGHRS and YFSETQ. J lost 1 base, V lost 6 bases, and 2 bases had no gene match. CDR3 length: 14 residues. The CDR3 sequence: CASTGGLNTGELFF. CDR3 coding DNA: TGCGCCAGCACAGGGGGCCTGAACACCGGGGAGCTGTTTTTT.

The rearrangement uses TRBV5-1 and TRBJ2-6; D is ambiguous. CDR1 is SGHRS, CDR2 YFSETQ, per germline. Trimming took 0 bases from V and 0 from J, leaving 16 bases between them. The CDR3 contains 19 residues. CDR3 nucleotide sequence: TGCGCCAGCAGCTTGGGACTGGCAGGCCGCACCTCTGGGGCCAACGTCCTGACTTTC. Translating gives CASSLGLAGRTSGANVLTF.

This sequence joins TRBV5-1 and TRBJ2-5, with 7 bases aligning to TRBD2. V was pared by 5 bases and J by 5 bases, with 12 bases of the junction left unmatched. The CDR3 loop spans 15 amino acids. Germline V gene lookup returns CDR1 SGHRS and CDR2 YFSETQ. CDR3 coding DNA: TGCGCCAGCAGACTAGCGCCCTGGGGTCGGGAGACCCAGTACTTC. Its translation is CASRLAPWGRETQYF.

CDR3 sequence (DNA): TGTGCCAGCAGCGGGTGGCGGGGCGAGCAGTACTTC. Protein: CASSGWRGEQYF. The chain joins TRBV5-8 to TRBJ2-7; a possible D gene is TRBD2 (6 bases). The V end was cut by 4 bases, the J end by 6 bases, with 11 bases between. CDR1 is SGHTS, CDR2 YDEGEE, per germline. The CDR3 totals 12 residues.

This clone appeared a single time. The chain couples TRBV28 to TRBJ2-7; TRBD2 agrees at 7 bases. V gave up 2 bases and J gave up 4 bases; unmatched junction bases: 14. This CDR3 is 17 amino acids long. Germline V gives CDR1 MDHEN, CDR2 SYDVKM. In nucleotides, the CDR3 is TGTGCCAGCAGTTTACTTTTGCGGGAGAGTCTTTGGTACGAGCAGTACTTC. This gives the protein CASSLLLRESLWYEQYF.

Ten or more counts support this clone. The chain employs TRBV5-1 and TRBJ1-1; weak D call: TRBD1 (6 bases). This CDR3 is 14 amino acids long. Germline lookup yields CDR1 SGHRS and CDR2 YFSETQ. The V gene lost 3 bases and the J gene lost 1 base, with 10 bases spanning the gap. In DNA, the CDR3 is TGCGCCAGCAGCTCCGGGACAAGGAACACTGAAGCTTTCTTT. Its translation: CASSSGTRNTEAFF.

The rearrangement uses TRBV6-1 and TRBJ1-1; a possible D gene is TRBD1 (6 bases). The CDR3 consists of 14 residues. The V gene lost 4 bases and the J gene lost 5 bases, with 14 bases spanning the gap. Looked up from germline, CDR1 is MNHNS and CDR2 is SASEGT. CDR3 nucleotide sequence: TGTGCCAGCAGTGGACGGGACATTCGGACTGAAGCTTTCTTT. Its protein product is CASSGRDIRTEAFF.

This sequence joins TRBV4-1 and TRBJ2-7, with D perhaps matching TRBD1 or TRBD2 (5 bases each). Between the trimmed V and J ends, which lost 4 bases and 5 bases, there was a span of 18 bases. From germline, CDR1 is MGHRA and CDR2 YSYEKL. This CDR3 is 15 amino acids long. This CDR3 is CASSPLGAGWDEQYF. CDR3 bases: TGCGCCAGCAGCCCACTAGGGGCAGGGTGGGACGAGCAGTACTTC.

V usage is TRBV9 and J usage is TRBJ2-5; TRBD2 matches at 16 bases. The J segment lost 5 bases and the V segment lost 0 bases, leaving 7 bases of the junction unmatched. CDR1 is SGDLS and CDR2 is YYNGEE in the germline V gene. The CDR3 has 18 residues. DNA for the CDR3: TGTGCCAGCAGCGTAGGCGGGACTAGCGGGGGGGCCTTTGAGACCCAGTACTTC. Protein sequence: CASSVGGTSGGAFETQYF.

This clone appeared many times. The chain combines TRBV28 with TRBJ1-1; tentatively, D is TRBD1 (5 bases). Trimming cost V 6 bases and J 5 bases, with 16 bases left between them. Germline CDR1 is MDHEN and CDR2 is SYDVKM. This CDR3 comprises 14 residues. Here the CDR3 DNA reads TGTGCCAGCAGCTATGGGGGTACCGTGACTGAAGCTTTCTTT. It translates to CASSYGGTVTEAFF.

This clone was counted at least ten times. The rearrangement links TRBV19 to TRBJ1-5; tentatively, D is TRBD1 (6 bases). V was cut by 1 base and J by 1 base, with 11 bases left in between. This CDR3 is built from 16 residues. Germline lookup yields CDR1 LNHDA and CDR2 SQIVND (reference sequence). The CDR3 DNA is TGTGCCAGTAGTATAGGTGGGGGCTACAGCAATCAGCCCCAGCATTTT. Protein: CASSIGGGYSNQPQHF.

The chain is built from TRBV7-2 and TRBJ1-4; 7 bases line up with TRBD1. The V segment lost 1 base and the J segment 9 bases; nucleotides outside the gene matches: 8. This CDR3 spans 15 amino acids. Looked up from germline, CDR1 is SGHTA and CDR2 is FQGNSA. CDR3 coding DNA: TGTGCCAGCAGCTTAGGGACAGGACAAATTAAAAAACTGTTTTTT. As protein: CASSLGTGQIKKLFF.

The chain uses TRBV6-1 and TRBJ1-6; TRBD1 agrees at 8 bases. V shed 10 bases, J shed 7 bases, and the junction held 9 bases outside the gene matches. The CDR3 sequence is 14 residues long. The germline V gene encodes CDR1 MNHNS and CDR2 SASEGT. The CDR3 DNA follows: TGTGCCATCTCTCCGGGACAGGAGAATTCACCCCTCCACTTT. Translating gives CAISPGQENSPLHF.

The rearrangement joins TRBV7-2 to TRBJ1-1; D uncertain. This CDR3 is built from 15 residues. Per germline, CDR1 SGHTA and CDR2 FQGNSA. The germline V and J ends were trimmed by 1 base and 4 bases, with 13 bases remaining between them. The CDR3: CASSLVGGLSTEAFF. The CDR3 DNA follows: TGTGCCAGCAGCTTAGTTGGAGGCCTGAGCACTGAAGCTTTCTTT.